The subject of this entry is one TCR beta chain. This specimen comes from a study of shared clonotypes between healthy human individuals. Profiled with immunoSEQ multiplex PCR; TCRdb holds only in-frame clones, not every one. The sample shows about 380,000 clones, approximately 96% of them seen only once. Trimming stripped 2 bases from V and 4 bases from J, with 27 bases between. The CDR3 is 20 amino acids. Germline loops: CDR1 MNHNS, CDR2 SASEGT. This receptor was obtained from a man in his thirties or forties in good health. The chain joins TRBV6-1 to TRBJ2-1; D gene unclear. Input material: memory CD8+ T cells sorted from blood. As to subset: CD45RO+ cells pooled with CCR7-negative TemRA cells. The CDR3: CASSETIGPAAKLFYNEQFF. The CDR3, as DNA: TGTGCCAGCAGTGAAACCATTGGCCCGGCAGCCAAGCTTTTTTACAATGAGCAGTTCTTC.